These T cell receptor beta chains were read from a single sample in a study of CD4 T cells in relation to SARS-CoV-2 and coronaviruses. Repertoires were generated with immunoSEQ multiplex PCR, while TCRdb's copy carries only in-frame clones and drops some. The repertoire holds over 40,000 clones, with over 70% as singletons. Their antigen targets remain unknown. Material: naive CD4+ T cells from PBMCs, cultured in vitro. The receptors originated from an adult with COVID-19. CDR3s include the opening cysteine and the closing phenylalanine or tryptophan.

v_gene,j_gene,CDR3aa
TRBV9,TRBJ2-1,CASSVGTTSSSYNEQFF
TRBV6-1,TRBJ2-3,CASSERTGGADTQYF
TRBV10-3,TRBJ2-1,CAISELYEDRGNEQFF
TRBV9,TRBJ2-1,CASSVGLAAYNEQFF
TRBV5-1,TRBJ2-2,CASRRGTNTGELFF
TRBV9,TRBJ2-3,CASSVDPAGRGTDTQYF
TRBV29-1,TRBJ2-7,CSVGASGSYEQYF
TRBV24-1,TRBJ2-5,CATSDPPSGRYQETQYF
TRBV11-2,TRBJ2-3,CASSLVGREVDTQYF
TRBV9,TRBJ2-1,CASSASGTTYNEQFF
TRBV3-1/TRBV3-2,TRBJ1-1,CASSSRGWNTEAFF
TRBV7-9,TRBJ2-1,CASSPRDSSHEQFF
TRBV27,TRBJ1-5,CASRLDRGSNQPQHF
TRBV7-9,TRBJ2-5,CASSLALVAGGFQETQYF
TRBV6-2/TRBV6-3,TRBJ2-7,CASSYSSGVDEQYF
TRBV9,TRBJ2-5,CASSPKIRGETQYF
TRBV10-2,TRBJ2-7,CASSVDSGIDEQYF
TRBV5-6,TRBJ2-1,CASSFYESEQFF
TRBV21-1,TRBJ1-1,CASNKVGRTNTEAFF
TRBV28,TRBJ2-7,CASGLTYEQYF
TRBV5-1,TRBJ2-1,CASRLGGGPSSYNEQFF
TRBV27,TRBJ2-3,CASSFGASVGADTQYF
TRBV5-1,TRBJ1-1,CASSVRLGGNTEAFF
TRBV4-2,TRBJ2-7,CASSQEYSEPSYEQYF
TRBV7-9,TRBJ1-5,CASLPQGSRNQPQHF
TRBV19,TRBJ2-7,CASSIRGSSDEQYF
TRBV5-6,TRBJ2-1,CASSLRRSAPFRGEQFF
TRBV5-5,TRBJ1-4,CASSLVVDREKLFF
TRBV3-1/TRBV3-2,TRBJ2-3,CASSQDRITDTQYF
TRBV7-8,TRBJ1-2,CASSLNGYGYTF
TRBV12-3/TRBV12-4,TRBJ2-7,CASSLASSYEQYF
TRBV9,TRBJ1-2,CASSPRGRSYGYTF
TRBV19,TRBJ2-3,CASSFLADTDTQYF
TRBV29-1,TRBJ2-1,CSAAIKLANNEQFF
TRBV7-2,TRBJ2-3,CASSYDRGDTQYF
TRBV7-8,TRBJ2-1,CASSLAGGRYNEQFF
TRBV4-2,TRBJ2-4,CASSLPGVFPQYF
TRBV7-9,TRBJ1-5,CASSSTVGQPQHF
TRBV6-2/TRBV6-3,TRBJ2-6,CASSYRGSGANVLTF
TRBV9,TRBJ2-1,CASSVGGTSGRNEQFF
TRBV29-1,TRBJ1-1,CSPWEAGTEAFF
TRBV2,TRBJ1-3,CASRDLGNTIYF
TRBV21-1,TRBJ2-2,CASSRRTLTGTPKNTGELFF
TRBV28,TRBJ1-3,CASSLASVAGNTIYF
TRBV6-5,TRBJ2-1,CASRRNRGFKFF
TRBV2,TRBJ2-3,CASSAQGADTQYF
TRBV20-1,TRBJ2-1,CSAHRYNEQFF
TRBV20-1,TRBJ2-1,CSARVGEQFF
TRBV5-1,TRBJ2-1,CASSHGLEQFF
TRBV18,TRBJ2-2,CASSPRLAGNTGELFF
TRBV18,TRBJ1-1,CATNRGRGNTEAFF
TRBV28,TRBJ2-7,CASRNTDASSYEQYF
TRBV7-9,TRBJ2-1,CASSLADINEQFF
TRBV7-9,TRBJ2-7,CASSWSMLVGEQYF
TRBV6-5,TRBJ2-5,CASGRLAGLQETQYF
TRBV19,TRBJ2-7,CASRPASGSYEQYF
TRBV7-9,TRBJ2-5,CASSPGQVGGETQYF
TRBV6-2/TRBV6-3,TRBJ2-2,CASSSRLAGYPGELFF
TRBV9,TRBJ2-1,CASSTRDGSLVPGSNEQFF